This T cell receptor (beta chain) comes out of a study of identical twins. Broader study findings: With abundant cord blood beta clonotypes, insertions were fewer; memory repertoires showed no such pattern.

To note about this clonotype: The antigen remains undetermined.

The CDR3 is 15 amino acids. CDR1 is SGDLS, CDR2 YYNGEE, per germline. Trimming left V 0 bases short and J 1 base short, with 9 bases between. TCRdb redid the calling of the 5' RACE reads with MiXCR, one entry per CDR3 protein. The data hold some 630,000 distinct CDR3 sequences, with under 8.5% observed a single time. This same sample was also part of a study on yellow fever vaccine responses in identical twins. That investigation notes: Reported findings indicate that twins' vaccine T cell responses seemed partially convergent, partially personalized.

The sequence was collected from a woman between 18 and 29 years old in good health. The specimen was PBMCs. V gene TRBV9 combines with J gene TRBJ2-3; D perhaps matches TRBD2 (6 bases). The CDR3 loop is CASSVGLEGTDTQYF. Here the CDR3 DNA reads TGTGCCAGCAGCGTAGGACTAGAGGGCACAGATACGCAGTATTTT.